The sequence of this TCR beta chain was determined in a study of T cell changes during pregnancy in multiple sclerosis. The repertoire was sequenced with immunoSEQ multiplex PCR; TCRdb's copy has only in-frame clones and lacks some. The sample holds roughly 50,000 clones, 85% to 95% seen once. Trimming cost V 8 bases and J 2 bases; bases outside gene matches: 5. Looked up from germline, CDR1 is SGHVS and CDR2 is FNYEAQ. This CDR3 has 13 amino acids. The clonotype comes from a female donor with multiple sclerosis, enrolled in a pregnancy study. Sequencing used CD4+ T cells from peripheral blood mononuclear cells, obtained in the third trimester of pregnancy. The chain employs TRBV7-6 and TRBJ2-7; TRBD2 matches 8 bases. CDR3 sequence (DNA): TGTGCCAGCTCAGCGGGAGCCGCCTACGAGCAGTACTTC. Its translation: CASSAGAAYEQYF.